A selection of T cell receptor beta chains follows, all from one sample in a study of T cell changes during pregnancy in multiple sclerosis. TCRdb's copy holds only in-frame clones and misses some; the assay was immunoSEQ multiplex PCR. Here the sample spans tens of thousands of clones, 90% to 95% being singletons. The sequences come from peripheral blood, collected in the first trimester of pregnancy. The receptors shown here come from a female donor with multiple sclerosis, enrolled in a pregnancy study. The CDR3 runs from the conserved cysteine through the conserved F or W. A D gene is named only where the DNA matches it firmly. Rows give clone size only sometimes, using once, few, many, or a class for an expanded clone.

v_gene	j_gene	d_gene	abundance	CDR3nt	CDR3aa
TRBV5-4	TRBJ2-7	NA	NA	TGTGCCAGCAGCGCTCGGACTCTGAGCTCCTACGAGCAGTACTTC	CASSARTLSSYEQYF
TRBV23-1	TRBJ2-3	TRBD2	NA	TGCGCCAGCAGTCAATCGGGAGTAGCGGGAGGGCCGAGCACAGATACGCAGTATTTT	CASSQSGVAGGPSTDTQYF
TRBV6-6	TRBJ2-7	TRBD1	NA	TGTGCCAGCAGACACCAGGGGGCAGGGAACTCCTACGAGCAGTACTTC	CASRHQGAGNSYEQYF
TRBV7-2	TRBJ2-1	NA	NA	TGTGCCAGCAGCTTGGCCCCGGGGTATGAGCAGTTCTTC	CASSLAPGYEQFF
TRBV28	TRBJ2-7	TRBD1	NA	TGTGCCAGCAGGGGACAGGGAACGTTCTACGAGCAGTACTTC	CASRGQGTFYEQYF
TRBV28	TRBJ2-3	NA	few	TGTGCCAGCAGCGGGAGTCGGGGTACGCAGTATTTT	CASSGSRGTQYF
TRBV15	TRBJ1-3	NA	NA	TGTGCCACCAGCACTGGCGGAAACACCATATATTTT	CATSTGGNTIYF
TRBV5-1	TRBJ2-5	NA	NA	TGCGCCAGCAGCGGAGGGACAGCGTACCAAGAGACCCAGTACTTC	CASSGGTAYQETQYF
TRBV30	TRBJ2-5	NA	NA	TGCCCAGCGGGCCAGGCGGGTGGGACCCAGTACTTC	CPAGQAGGTQYF
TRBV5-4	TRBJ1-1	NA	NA	TGTGCCAGCAGCTTGGCGGGGGTTAGGGAAGAAGCTTTCTTT	CASSLAGVREEAFF
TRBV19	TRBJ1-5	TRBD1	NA	TGTGCCAGTAGCGATAGACAGGGGATGTGGCAGCCCCAGCATTTT	CASSDRQGMWQPQHF
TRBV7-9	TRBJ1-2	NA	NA	TGTGCCAGCAGCTCCGAGGAGGCAGCCGGAGGCTACACCTTC	CASSSEEAAGGYTF
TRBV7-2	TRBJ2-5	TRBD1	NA	TGTGCCAGCAGCTGGACAGGTTTCCAAGAGACCCAGTACTTC	CASSWTGFQETQYF
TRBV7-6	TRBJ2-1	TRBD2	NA	TGTGCCAGCAGTCGAACTAGCGGGTTCTCCTACAATGAGCAGTTCTTC	CASSRTSGFSYNEQFF
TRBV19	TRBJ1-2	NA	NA	TGTGCCAGTAGGGACAGCTTATATGGCTACACCTTC	CASRDSLYGYTF
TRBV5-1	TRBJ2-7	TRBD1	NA	TGCGCCAGCAGCTTGGTTGCAGGGGGCGCTCCCGAGCAGTACTTC	CASSLVAGGAPEQYF
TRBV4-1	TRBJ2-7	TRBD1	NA	TGCGCCAGCAGCCAAACGGGACAGGGAGGTGGCGAGCAGTACTTC	CASSQTGQGGGEQYF
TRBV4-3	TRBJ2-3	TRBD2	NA	TGCGCCAGCAGCCAAGACCCTCACGGGGGGGCGGTAGATACGCAGTATTTT	CASSQDPHGGAVDTQYF
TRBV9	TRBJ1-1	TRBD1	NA	TGTGCCAGCAGTGAACAGGGGGGTTCCGCTGAAGCTTTCTTT	CASSEQGGSAEAFF
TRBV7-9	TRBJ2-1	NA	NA	TGTGCCAGCTTGGGGGGGCTCAACAATGAGCAGTTCTTC	CASLGGLNNEQFF
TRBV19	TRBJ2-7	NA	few	TGTGCCAGTAGTATAGCCACCGGACAGTCCTACGAGCAGTACTTC	CASSIATGQSYEQYF
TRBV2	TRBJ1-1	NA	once	TGTGCCAGCAGCCTCGGAGAGGGCACTGAAGCTTTCTTT	CASSLGEGTEAFF
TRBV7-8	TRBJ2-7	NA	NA	TGTGCCAGCAGCGCCGAATCGGGGTGGACCTACGAGCAGTACTTC	CASSAESGWTYEQYF
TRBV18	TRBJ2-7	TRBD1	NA	TGTGCCAGCTCACCAAGGGACAGACTCTACGAGCAGTACTTC	CASSPRDRLYEQYF
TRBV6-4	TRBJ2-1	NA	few	TGTGCCAGCAGTGATAATCCAGCGGGCTCCTACAATGAGCAGTTCTTC	CASSDNPAGSYNEQFF
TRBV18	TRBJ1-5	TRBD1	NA	TGTGCCAGCTCAGGACAGGGGGCACCGAATCAGCCCCAGCATTTT	CASSGQGAPNQPQHF
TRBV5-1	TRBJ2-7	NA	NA	TGCGCCAGCAGCCCCGGCCCAGGGGGGTACGAGCAGTACTTC	CASSPGPGGYEQYF
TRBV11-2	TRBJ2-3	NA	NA	TGTGCCAGCAGCTTACGACAGGGAGGAAATACGCAGTATTTT	CASSLRQGGNTQYF
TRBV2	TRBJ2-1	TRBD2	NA	TGTGCCAGCAGTGAACCAGGAGGGAGCGGGAGGACTTTGGGAGGATACAATGAGCAGTTCTTC	CASSEPGGSGRTLGGYNEQFF
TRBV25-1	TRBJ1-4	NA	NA	TGTGCCAGCAGTGAATATTCGACAGCCACGATTGAAAAACTGTTTTTT	CASSEYSTATIEKLFF
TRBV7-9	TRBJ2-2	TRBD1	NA	TGTGCCAGCAGCTTAGACTGGGACAGCCGGAACACCGGGGAGCTGTTTTTT	CASSLDWDSRNTGELFF
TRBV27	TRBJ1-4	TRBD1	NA	TGTGCCAGCAGTCTTTACAGGGGAGGAAAACTGTTTTTT	CASSLYRGGKLFF
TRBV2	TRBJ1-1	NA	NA	TGTGCCAGCTCCTCCTACGTGGGCAGACTGAACACTGAAGCTTTCTTT	CASSSYVGRLNTEAFF
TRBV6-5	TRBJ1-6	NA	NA	TGTGCCAGCAGCGACAGGAGTTCTAATTCACCCCTCCACTTT	CASSDRSSNSPLHF
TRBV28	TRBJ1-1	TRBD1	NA	TGTGCCAGCAGTTTATGGAGGACAGGGGGTAGATTTAACACTGAAGCTTTCTTT	CASSLWRTGGRFNTEAFF
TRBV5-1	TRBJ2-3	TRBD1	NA	TGCGCCAGCAGCTTGGGACAGGGATTCAACACAGATACGCAGTATTTT	CASSLGQGFNTDTQYF
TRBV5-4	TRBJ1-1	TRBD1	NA	TGTGCCAGCAGCGGTTACAGGGGGGACACTGAAGCTTTCTTT	CASSGYRGDTEAFF
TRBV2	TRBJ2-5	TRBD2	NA	TGTGCCAGCAGGGTGACTAGCGGGAACGCGGGGGAGACCCAGTACTTC	CASRVTSGNAGETQYF
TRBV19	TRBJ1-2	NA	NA	TGTGCCAGTAGTATGGACATTTTGACGGCGGGGGGCTACACCTTC	CASSMDILTAGGYTF
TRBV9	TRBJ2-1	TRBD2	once	TGTGCCAGCAGCGTAGACCCCCAGGAGAGCGGGGCCTACAATGAGCAGTTCTTC	CASSVDPQESGAYNEQFF
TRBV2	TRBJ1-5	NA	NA	TGTGCCAGCAGTAATACTCAACGGGGATATGGCAATCAGCCCCAGCATTTT	CASSNTQRGYGNQPQHF
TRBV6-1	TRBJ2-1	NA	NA	TGTGCCAGCAGTTCGACAGCCTTCGCCAATGAGCAGTTCTTC	CASSSTAFANEQFF
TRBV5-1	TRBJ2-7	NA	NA	TGCGCCAGCAGCTTTGGCGGATCCGGGAGCTCCTACGAGCAGTACTTC	CASSFGGSGSSYEQYF
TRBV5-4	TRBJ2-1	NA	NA	TGTGCCAGCAGCCACCCGGGACTGGCGGGCAATGAGCAGTTCTTC	CASSHPGLAGNEQFF
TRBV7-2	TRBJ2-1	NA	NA	TGTGCCAGCAGCTTGACCTTTCTCTCGGGTGAGCAGTTCTTC	CASSLTFLSGEQFF
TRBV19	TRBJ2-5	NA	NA	TGTGCCAGTAGTATTACGATATCCTCAGCGGAGACCCAGTACTTC	CASSITISSAETQYF
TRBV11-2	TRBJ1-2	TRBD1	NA	TGTGCCAGCAGCCCCCGGGACAGGGTGTATGGCTACACCTTC	CASSPRDRVYGYTF
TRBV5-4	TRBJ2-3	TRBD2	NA	TGTGCCAGCAGCAAGGGACTAGAGGGACCTCGGGGCACAGATACGCAGTATTTT	CASSKGLEGPRGTDTQYF
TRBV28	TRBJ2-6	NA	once	TGTGCCAGCACCCCACCGGGGATGGGGGCCAACGTCCTGACTTTC	CASTPPGMGANVLTF
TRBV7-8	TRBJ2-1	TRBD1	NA	TGTGCCAGCAGCTCTAGACAGGGGGCGGTTAATGAGCAGTTCTTC	CASSSRQGAVNEQFF
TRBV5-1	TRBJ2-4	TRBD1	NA	TGCGCCAGCAGCTTGGCTCTGGGTACAGGGGGGGCCAAAAACATTCAGTACTTC	CASSLALGTGGAKNIQYF
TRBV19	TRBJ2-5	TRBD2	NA	TGTGCCAGTAGTATAGATCGGGCTAGCGGGGGGGCGTCAGAGACCCAGTACTTC	CASSIDRASGGASETQYF
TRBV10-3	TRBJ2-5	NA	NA	TGTGCCATTTCCACGGACAGCCAAGAGACCCAGTACTTC	CAISTDSQETQYF
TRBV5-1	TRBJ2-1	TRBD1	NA	TGCGCCAGCAGCTTGACAGGGGGCAGCAACAATGAGCAGTTCTTC	CASSLTGGSNNEQFF